A selection of T cell receptor beta chains follows, all from one sample in a study of identical twins. Each CDR3 protein gets one entry after TCRdb re-called the 5' RACE reads with MiXCR. The data show a few hundred thousand distinct CDR3 sequences, with more than 9% seen just once and 2.5% to 3% held by the top ten. The sample also formed part of further work on yellow fever vaccine responses in identical twins.

Sequencing was carried out using PBMCs. These receptors were collected from a young woman in good health. CDR3s include the opening cysteine and the closing phenylalanine or tryptophan. D genes are given only for firm matches. Clone size, where shown, is once, few, many, or a class for clones that have expanded.

TRBJ1-1	TRBV20-1	NA	few	CSAGRMNTEAFF	TGCAGTGCTGGACGGATGAACACTGAAGCTTTCTTT
TRBJ2-7	TRBV7-2	TRBD1	NA	CASSISQGAYEQYF	TGTGCCAGCAGCATTTCCCAGGGGGCCTACGAGCAGTACTTC
TRBJ1-1	TRBV5-1	NA	many	CASSGDRNTEAFF	TGCGCCAGCAGCGGTGACAGGAACACTGAAGCTTTCTTT
TRBJ2-2	TRBV20-1	TRBD2	many	CSARDALRTSGRNTGELFF	TGCAGTGCTAGAGATGCGCTGAGGACTAGCGGGCGGAACACCGGGGAGCTGTTTTTT
TRBJ1-5	TRBV18	TRBD1	few	CASSSGQARQPQHF	TGTGCCAGCTCATCAGGACAGGCTCGGCAGCCCCAGCATTTT
TRBJ2-1	TRBV7-2	TRBD2	many	CASRMAGAGNEQFF	TGTGCCTCACGGATGGCGGGAGCGGGTAATGAGCAGTTCTTC
TRBJ1-1	TRBV25-1	TRBD1	few	CASSTTGGQAFF	TGTGCCAGCAGTACGACAGGGGGCCAAGCTTTCTTT
TRBJ2-5	TRBV20-1	NA	NA	CSAREGLRRKTQYF	TGCAGTGCTAGAGAGGGACTTCGCCGAAAGACCCAGTACTTC
TRBJ2-1	TRBV18	NA	many	CASSPSRGSSSYNEQFF	TGTGCCAGCTCACCCTCTCGGGGGTCGAGCTCCTACAATGAGCAGTTCTTC
TRBJ2-5	TRBV11-2	NA	few	CASSSHSGRSGETQYF	TGTGCCAGCAGCTCTCACTCGGGACGGAGTGGGGAGACCCAGTACTTC
TRBJ2-3	TRBV27	TRBD2	many	CASSLGRLAGGYTDTQYF	TGTGCCAGCAGTTTAGGGAGGCTAGCGGGAGGTTACACAGATACGCAGTATTTT
TRBJ2-3	TRBV20-1	NA	NA	CSARLLQEITDTQYF	TGCAGTGCTAGACTCTTACAGGAGATCACAGATACGCAGTATTTT
TRBJ2-3	TRBV7-9	TRBD2	NA	CASSPLLAGGADTQYF	TGTGCCAGCAGCCCCCTCCTAGCGGGAGGAGCAGATACGCAGTATTTT
TRBJ2-2	TRBV20-1	NA	NA	CSAKYSGTGELFF	TGCAGTGCTAAATACAGCGGCACCGGGGAGCTGTTTTTT
TRBJ2-3	TRBV12-3/TRBV12-4	NA	few	CASSWGHDTDTQYF	TGTGCCAGCAGTTGGGGACACGACACAGATACGCAGTATTTT
TRBJ2-1	TRBV5-6	NA	many	CASSATFGPRYNEQFF	TGTGCCAGCAGTGCTACTTTCGGGCCTCGATACAATGAGCAGTTCTTC
TRBJ2-5	TRBV7-2	TRBD2	few	CASSLVDGGGARETQYF	TGTGCCAGCAGCTTAGTGGATGGCGGGGGGGCTCGGGAGACCCAGTACTTC
TRBJ2-7	TRBV2	NA	few	CASSVGRGKTYEQYF	TGTGCCAGCAGCGTCGGTCGAGGCAAAACCTACGAGCAGTACTTC
TRBJ1-1	TRBV3-1	NA	NA	CASSLTPPALGELDTEAFF	TGTGCCAGCAGCCTCACCCCACCGGCCCTAGGCGAATTGGACACTGAAGCTTTCTTT
TRBJ1-4	TRBV3-1	TRBD1	NA	CASRGQDRNEKLFF	TGTGCCAGCCGAGGACAGGACAGGAATGAAAAACTGTTTTTT
TRBJ2-2	TRBV7-2	TRBD2	few	CASSMLAGVPGELFF	TGTGCCAGCAGCATGTTAGCGGGAGTCCCCGGGGAGCTGTTTTTT
TRBJ1-2	TRBV12-3/TRBV12-4	NA	many	CASSSQGLDGYTF	TGTGCCAGCAGTTCCCAGGGTCTGGATGGCTACACCTTC
TRBJ2-7	TRBV4-1	NA	few	CASSHGGGSYEQYF	TGCGCCAGCAGCCACGGGGGTGGGTCCTACGAGCAGTACTTC
TRBJ2-1	TRBV3-1	TRBD2	few	CASTLAGGRPEQFF	TGTGCCAGCACCCTAGCGGGGGGGCGCCCTGAGCAGTTCTTC
TRBJ2-1	TRBV5-1	NA	few	CASSLDSLKQFF	TGCGCCAGCAGCTTGGACAGCCTAAAGCAGTTCTTC
TRBJ1-5	TRBV6-5	NA	many	CASSYSGSNQPQHF	TGTGCCAGCAGTTACTCAGGGAGCAATCAGCCCCAGCATTTT
TRBJ1-4	TRBV30	NA	NA	CAWSVSRADEKLFF	TGTGCCTGGAGTGTATCCAGGGCGGATGAAAAACTGTTTTTT
TRBJ2-5	TRBV11-3	TRBD2	few	CASSTSSGSPGETQYF	TGTGCCAGCAGTACTTCTAGCGGTTCCCCGGGGGAGACCCAGTACTTC
TRBJ2-7	TRBV5-1	NA	NA	CASSTGAGGSYEQYF	TGCGCCAGCAGCACGGGAGCAGGGGGCTCCTACGAGCAGTACTTC
TRBJ1-4	TRBV29-1	TRBD1	many	CSVGIGTGGEKLFF	TGCAGCGTTGGGATCGGGACAGGGGGGGAAAAACTGTTTTTT
TRBJ2-3	TRBV7-9	NA	few	CASSFTVGGATDTQYF	TGTGCCAGCAGCTTCACAGTTGGGGGGGCAACAGATACGCAGTATTTT
TRBJ2-3	TRBV20-1	TRBD2	few	CSARVSGGHTDTQYF	TGCAGTGCTAGAGTTAGCGGGGGGCACACAGATACGCAGTATTTT